One and the same sample provided the 11 T cell receptor beta chains below, sequenced in a study of cytomegalovirus exposure and HLA in healthy donors (dated by TCRdb to about 2017). Libraries were made using the immunoSEQ multiplex PCR assay. For the multiplex PCR, a mixture combining 60 forward primers for TCR Vbeta segments and 13 reverse primers for TCR Jbeta segments was used. As stored in TCRdb, this immuneACCESS dataset retains in-frame rearrangements with V and J assigned. A fraction of the clones does not appear; measured against another copy, unresolved V genes explain less than half of the discrepancy, and the remainder lacks a known reason. This sample comprises over 85,000 clones, roughly 80% of them detected only once. Jointly, the top ten make up approximately 2.8% of the sample. Source material: PBMCs. The receptors were sampled from a middle-aged man in good health and CMV-seronegative.

The chain has TRBV5-4 and TRBJ2-3; D may be TRBD2 (6 bases). Looked up from germline, CDR1 is SGHNT and CDR2 is YYREEE (reference sequence). V was clipped by 2 bases and J by 2 bases, with 15 bases between them. The CDR3 is made up of 16 amino acids. This CDR3 reads CASSFAGRSPTDTQYF. CDR3 nucleotide sequence: TGTGCCAGCAGCTTCGCGGGGCGGAGCCCCACAGATACGCAGTATTTT.

This clone was seen just once. The rearrangement uses TRBV7-6 and TRBJ1-5, with TRBD1 matching over 12 bases. Germline V lookup: CDR1 SGHVS, CDR2 FNYEAQ. The length of the CDR3 is 19 residues. J gave up 2 bases and V 2 bases, and 10 bases lay outside the gene matches. This CDR3 is CASSLRPGQGAVGNQPQHF. CDR3 sequence (DNA): TGTGCCAGCAGCTTAAGGCCGGGACAGGGGGCGGTTGGCAATCAGCCCCAGCATTTT.

The chain has TRBV9 and TRBJ2-7, with 12 bases aligning to TRBD2. Losses at the gene ends were 3 bases for V and 2 bases for J; bases not matched to a gene: 0. The CDR3 covers 14 residues. Germline V gives CDR1 SGDLS, CDR2 YYNGEE. The DNA of the CDR3 is TGTGCCAGCAGCGCTAGCGGGGGGGCCTACGAGCAGTACTTC. Protein product: CASSASGGAYEQYF. Full variable domain (rest looked up from reference TRBV9 and TRBJ2-7): DSGVTQTPKHLITATGQRVTLRCSPRSGDLSVYWYQQSLDQGLQFLIQYYNGEERAKGNILERFSAQQFPDLHSELNLSSLELGDSALYFCASSASGGAYEQYFGPGTRLTVT.

On this clone itself: Other nucleotide sequences in the sample specify the same CDR3. The chain combines TRBV9 with TRBJ2-7; no clear D gene. Germline V CDR1 and CDR2: SGDLS, YYNGEE. V gave up 3 bases and J gave up 6 bases, with 13 bases separating them. The CDR3 spans 13 residues. The CDR3 protein is CASSDLQHSEQYF. Written as DNA, the CDR3 is TGTGCCAGCAGCGACCTGCAACATTCCGAGCAGTACTTC.

The genes are TRBV2 and TRBJ1-5, with a possible D match to TRBD1 (5 bases). Germline V gene data show CDR1 as SNHLY and CDR2 as FYNNEI. V was pared by 5 bases and J by 0 bases, with 8 bases between. This CDR3 comprises 14 residues. The CDR3 spells CASSQGYSNQPQHF. The CDR3 bases are TGTGCCAGCAGTCAGGGTTATAGCAATCAGCCCCAGCATTTT.

The chain employs TRBV5-1 and TRBJ2-5; 8 bases map to TRBD2. The CDR3 is made up of 13 amino acids. Germline V CDR1 and CDR2: SGHRS, YFSETQ. V trimming: 2 bases; J trimming: 11 bases; junction bases outside the gene matches: 8. In DNA form, the CDR3 reads TGCGCCAGCAGCTTAGTTGCGGGGGGTGAGCAGTACTTC. The encoded protein is CASSLVAGGEQYF.

The chain is built from TRBV7-3 and TRBJ1-2; 7 nucleotides agree with TRBD1. Trimming took 5 bases from V and 7 from J; bases not matched to a gene: 7. Per germline, CDR1 SGHTA and CDR2 FQGTGA. The CDR3 sequence is 13 residues long. CDR3 coding DNA: TGTGCCAGCAGCCCGACAGGGAATGGTGGCTACACCTTC. Its translation: CASSPTGNGGYTF.

The rearrangement joins TRBV7-3 to TRBJ2-3; a possible D gene is TRBD1 (7 bases). Deletions cut 5 bases from V and 3 bases from J, with 12 bases between. Germline V lookup: CDR1 SGHTA, CDR2 FQGTGA. The CDR3 has 14 amino acids. The CDR3: CASSPQGGTDTQYF. The CDR3 nucleotides are TGTGCCAGCAGCCCCCAGGGGGGAACAGATACGCAGTATTTT.

The gene calls are TRBV5-4 and TRBJ2-1, with 9 bases lining up with TRBD2. The junction had 11 bases not matched to a gene; V was cut back by 5 bases and J by 8 bases. Per germline, CDR1 SGHNT and CDR2 YYREEE (reference sequence). The CDR3 sequence is 15 residues long. CDR3 residues: CASSPTGTSPYEQFF. The CDR3 DNA follows: TGTGCCAGCAGTCCTACCGGGACTAGCCCCTATGAGCAGTTCTTC.

Concerning this clone itself: One junction end disagrees with the germline gene, perhaps due to a read error. V usage is TRBV4-3 and J usage is TRBJ2-7; D is perhaps TRBD1 (5 bases). Per germline, CDR1 LGHNA and CDR2 YSLEER. The CDR3 loop spans 15 amino acids. The CDR3 DNA is TGCGCCAGGAGCCGACGGATAGAGTCAGGGCACGAGCAGTACTTC. Translation gives CARSRRIESGHEQYF.

This chain connects TRBV18 to TRBJ2-1; D is unresolved. V lost 8 bases and J lost 0, with 17 bases in between. This CDR3 spans 16 amino acids. Germline assignment: CDR1 KGHSH and CDR2 LQKENI. The CDR3 spells CASQARQTHSYNEQFF. CDR3 nucleotide sequence: TGTGCCAGCCAAGCGAGGCAAACCCACTCCTACAATGAGCAGTTCTTC.